This TCR beta chain came from a study of T cells in Graves' hyperthyroidism and ophthalmopathy. Across the whole study: Peripheral blood was taken when the disease was first diagnosed, before any treatment began.

Uncontrolled infections, other autoimmune diseases, pregnancy or lactation led to exclusion of patients. The PBMCs had their origin in roughly 9.8 ml of fresh peripheral blood. Germline values: CDR1 LGHDT, CDR2 YNNKEL (reference sequence). Trimming left V 4 bases short and J 2 bases short, with 15 bases between. The CDR3 loop spans 15 amino acids. This clonotype occurred many times. Its antigen remains unknown. Study results and limitations: Through a model of 13 V-J features, ophthalmopathy was separated from stable hyperthyroidism.

It was RNA transcripts that yielded the amplified TCR beta CDR3 regions. An initial round of RT-PCR targeting the TCR CDR3 relied on the HTBI primer set. TCRdb re-called the multiplex PCR reads through MiXCR, storing one row per CDR3 protein. The sample lists about 380,000 distinct CDR3 sequences, roughly 14% occurring once. This sequence was found in a woman under 40 with Graves' ophthalmopathy. The chain couples TRBV3-1 to TRBJ2-7; D tentatively reads TRBD1 or TRBD2 (6 bases each). The sequencing input was blood. DNA of the CDR3: TGTGCCAGCAGCCGCGGGACATCCCGAACCTACGAGCAGTACTTC. Translation gives CASSRGTSRTYEQYF.